Reported below is one T cell receptor (beta chain). This record comes from a study of blood T cell repertoires in COVID-19. Study in general: The samples span acute and convalescent COVID-19 from the United States, Italy and Spain. Sources were T cells, B-cell-depleted T cells, or PBMCs; the material itself was cDNA or gDNA.

The V end lost 6 bases, the J end lost 2 bases, and 10 bases lay between the germline ends. The germline gives CDR1 MNHEY, CDR2 SVGAGI. This CDR3 is 14 amino acids long. In the source study's methods: Nucleated cell counts were estimated from reference gene primer amplification. Data came from immunoSEQ multiplex PCR; TCRdb stores just in-frame clones and leaves some out. D and trimming come from the DNA, and the V and J calls and clone size come from that table. Counted here are some 40,000 clones, approximately 90% occurring once; the ten biggest clones make up roughly 19%. The V call is TRBV6-5, the J call TRBJ1-4; tentatively, D is TRBD1 (5 bases). The source material was peripheral blood. The receptor comes from a man between 65 and 85 years old with acute or convalescent COVID-19. CDR3 protein: CASSPQGTNEKLFF. CDR3 coding DNA: TGTGCCAGCAGCCCCCAGGGCACTAATGAAAAACTGTTTTTT.